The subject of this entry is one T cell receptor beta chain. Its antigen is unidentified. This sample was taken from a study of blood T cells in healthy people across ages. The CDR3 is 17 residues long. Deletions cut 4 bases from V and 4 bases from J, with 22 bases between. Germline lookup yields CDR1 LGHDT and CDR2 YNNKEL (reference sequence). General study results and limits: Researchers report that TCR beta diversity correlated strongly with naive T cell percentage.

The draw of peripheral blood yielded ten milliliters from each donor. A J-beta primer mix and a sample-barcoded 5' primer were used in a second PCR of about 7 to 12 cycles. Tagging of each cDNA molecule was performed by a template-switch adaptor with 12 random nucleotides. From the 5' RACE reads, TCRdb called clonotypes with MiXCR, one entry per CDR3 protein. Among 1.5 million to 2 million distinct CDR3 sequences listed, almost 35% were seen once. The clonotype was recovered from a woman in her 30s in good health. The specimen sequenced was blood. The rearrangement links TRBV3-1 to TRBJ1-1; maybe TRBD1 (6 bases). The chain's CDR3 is CASSPSPTHRVSTEAFF. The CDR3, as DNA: TGTGCCAGCAGCCCAAGTCCAACCCACAGGGTTAGCACTGAAGCTTTCTTT.